The T cell receptor (beta chain) described here comes from a study of technical replicates of blood from several donors. Between the trimmed V and J ends, which lost 4 bases and 4 bases, there was a span of 17 bases. The germline V gene has CDR1 SGHNT and CDR2 YYREEE (reference sequence). CDR3 length: 15 amino acids. This clone was observed a handful of times. The method was immunoSEQ multiplex PCR; TCRdb's version includes in-frame clones alone and lacks a portion of them. The sample has under 90,000 clones; about 90% are singletons. The rearrangement links TRBV5-4 to TRBJ2-5; possibly TRBD2 for D (6 bases). The source material was T cells isolated from PBMCs. This sequence was found in a human donor in good health. This CDR3 reads CASSGWALGGETQYF. The CDR3 DNA reads as TGTGCCAGCAGCGGTTGGGCGCTGGGAGGAGAGACCCAGTACTTC.